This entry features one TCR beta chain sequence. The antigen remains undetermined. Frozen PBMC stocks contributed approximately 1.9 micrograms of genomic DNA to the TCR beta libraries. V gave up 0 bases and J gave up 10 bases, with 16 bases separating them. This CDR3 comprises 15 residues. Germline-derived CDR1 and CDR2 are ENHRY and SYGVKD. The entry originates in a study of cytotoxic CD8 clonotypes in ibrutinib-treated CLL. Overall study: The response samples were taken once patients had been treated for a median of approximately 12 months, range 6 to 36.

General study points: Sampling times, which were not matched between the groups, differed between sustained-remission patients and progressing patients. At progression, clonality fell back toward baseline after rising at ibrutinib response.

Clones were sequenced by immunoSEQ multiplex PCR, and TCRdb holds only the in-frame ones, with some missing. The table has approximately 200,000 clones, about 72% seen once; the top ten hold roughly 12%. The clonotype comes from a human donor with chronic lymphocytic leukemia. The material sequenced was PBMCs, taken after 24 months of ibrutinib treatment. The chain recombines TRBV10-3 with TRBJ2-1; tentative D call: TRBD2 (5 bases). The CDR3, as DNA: TGTGCCATCAGTGAGTCAGATGCCGGGATGGAAGAGCAGTTCTTC. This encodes CAISESDAGMEEQFF.